This paragraph covers one T cell receptor (beta chain) sequence. What it binds is not known. With 60 Vbeta and 13 Jbeta primers, the PCR was carried out. Authors' methods: Unique TCR beta chains totaled roughly 81 million in a later count, with around 12 million of them shared. The assay was immunoSEQ multiplex PCR, and TCRdb's table has in-frame clones only and misses some. Clone size and the V and J calls come from that table; the DNA yielded D and trimming. The sample's table shows more than 140,000 clones. The germline CDR1 and CDR2 sequences are SGDLS and YYNGEE. The CDR3 runs to 16 residues. Losses at the gene ends were 0 bases for V and 4 bases for J; bases not matched to a gene: 8. The sample originates from a study of cytomegalovirus exposure and HLA in healthy donors. Overall study findings and caveats: Overall, about 160 TCR beta chains were annotated as cytomegalovirus-associated.

The specimen was PBMCs. The clonotype originates from a woman aged 18-35 years in good health and CMV-seronegative. This rearrangement joins TRBV9 to TRBJ1-1; TRBD1 matches at 8 bases. The CDR3 DNA follows: TGTGCCAGCAGCGTAGGATCAGGGGGCATGGGCACTGAAGCTTTCTTT. It translates to CASSVGSGGMGTEAFF.